This T cell receptor beta chain came from a study of cytomegalovirus exposure and HLA in healthy donors (dated 2017 in TCRdb). Looking at the study overall: The roughly 650 repertoires of the first cohort and the 95 to 150 validation repertoires were produced on the same platform, according to a later analysis. Along with the approximately 700-subject first cohort, a separate validation cohort of over a hundred different subjects was used. To predict cytomegalovirus infection status, the study combined high-throughput TCR immunosequencing, statistical association of individual TCRs with disease status, and machine learning. The study aimed to test whether cataloging public T cell receptors could reveal signatures of past pathogen exposure. What the research found in general, with its limitations: Of the cluster scores, roughly 95% were above 0 in a later analysis, which found that TCRs clustered in the first cohort also tended to co-occur in the 120 validation repertoires. In vitro tests confirmed that a few of the cytomegalovirus-associated TCR beta chains recognize cytomegalovirus antigens. The study listed 170 or so TCR beta chains as associated with cytomegalovirus. According to the authors, the approach could potentially be generalized to other disease states and immunological phenotypes. A later analysis lacked HLA typing for the validation cohort, so it scored co-occurrence in that cohort across all 130 or so repertoires. The classifier was reported to diagnose cytomegalovirus status with high specificity and sensitivity in both the original and validation cohorts. While some public TCRs were present in many individuals, most TCR sequences turned up only very rarely across donors.

On this clone: Its target antigen remains unknown. The input lacks base qualities; no much larger clone sits a single base away.

V ends up 6 bases short and J 5 bases short, with an unmatched junction base count of 5. Reading the germline V gene gives CDR1 MNHNS and CDR2 SASEGT. Measured from the cysteine to the phenylalanine, the CDR3 is 14 residues long. Of the read, only the CDR3 DNA is kept; its 42 bases are in frame from base 1. The donors belonged to the validation cohort of over a hundred subjects, which was separate from the approximately 660-subject first cohort. Receptor amplification or capture employed the immunoSEQ multiplex PCR assay. The study's processing was this. A statistical classification framework was built for diagnosing cytomegalovirus status from the catalog of TCR beta chain sequences. TCRdb took over this immuneACCESS table, retaining in-frame rearrangements with V and J assigned. Such tables are incomplete; in checked studies, under half of the missing clones stem from an unresolved V gene, and the remainder is unexplained. That table supplies the V and J calls and clone size; D and trimming were determined from the DNA. The sample includes 220,000 or so clones, with 80% to 90% observed a single time. The top ten clonotypes cover 2% of the sample.

This sequence originates from a woman aged 18-29 years in good health and CMV-seropositive. Sequencing used PBMCs. The rearrangement combines TRBV6-1 with TRBJ1-5; 9 of the junction bases match TRBD1. The nucleotide sequence reads TGTGCCAGCAGAGAGACAGGGGGGGATCAGCCCCAGCATTTT. The translation is CASRETGGDQPQHF.